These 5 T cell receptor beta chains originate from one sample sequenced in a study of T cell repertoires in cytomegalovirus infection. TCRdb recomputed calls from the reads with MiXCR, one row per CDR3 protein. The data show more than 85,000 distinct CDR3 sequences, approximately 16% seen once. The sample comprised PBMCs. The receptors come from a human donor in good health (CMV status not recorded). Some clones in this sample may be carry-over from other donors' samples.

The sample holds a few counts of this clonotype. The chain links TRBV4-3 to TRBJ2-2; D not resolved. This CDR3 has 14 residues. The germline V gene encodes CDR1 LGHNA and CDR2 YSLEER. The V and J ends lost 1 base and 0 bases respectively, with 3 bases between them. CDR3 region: CASSQAPNTGELFF. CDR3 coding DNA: TGCGCCAGCAGCCAAGCACCGAACACCGGGGAGCTGTTTTTT.

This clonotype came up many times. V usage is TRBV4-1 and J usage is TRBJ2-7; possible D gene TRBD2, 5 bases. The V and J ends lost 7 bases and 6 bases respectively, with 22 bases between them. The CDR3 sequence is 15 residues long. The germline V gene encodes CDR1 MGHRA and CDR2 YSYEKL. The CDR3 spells CASTPSGGRRAEQYF. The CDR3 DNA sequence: TGCGCCAGCACCCCCAGTGGAGGCCGCCGAGCCGAGCAGTACTTC.

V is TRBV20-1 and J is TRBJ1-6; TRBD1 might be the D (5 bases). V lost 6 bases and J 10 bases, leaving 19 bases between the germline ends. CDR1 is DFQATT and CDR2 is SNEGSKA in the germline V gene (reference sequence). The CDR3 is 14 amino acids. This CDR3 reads CSALPTVPPSPLHF. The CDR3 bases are TGCAGTGCCCTGCCGACAGTACCCCCCTCACCCCTCCACTTT.

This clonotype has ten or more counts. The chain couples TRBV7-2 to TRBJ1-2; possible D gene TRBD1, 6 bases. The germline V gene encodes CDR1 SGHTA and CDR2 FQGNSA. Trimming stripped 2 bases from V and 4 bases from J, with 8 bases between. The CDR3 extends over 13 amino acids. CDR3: CASSLRGTYGYTF. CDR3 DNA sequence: TGTGCCAGCAGCTTAAGGGGGACCTATGGCTACACCTTC.

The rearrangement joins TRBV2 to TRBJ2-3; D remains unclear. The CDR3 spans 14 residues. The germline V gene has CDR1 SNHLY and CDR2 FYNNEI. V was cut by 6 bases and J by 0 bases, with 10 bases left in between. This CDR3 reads CASSNSLSTDTQYF. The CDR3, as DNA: TGTGCCAGCAGCAACAGTCTAAGCACAGATACGCAGTATTTT. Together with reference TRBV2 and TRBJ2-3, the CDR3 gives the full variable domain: EPEVTQTPSHQVTQMGQEVILRCVPISNHLYFYWYRQILGQKVEFLVSFYNNEISEKSEIFDDQFSVERPDGSNFTLKIRSTKLEDSAMYFCASSNSLSTDTQYFGPGTRLTVL.